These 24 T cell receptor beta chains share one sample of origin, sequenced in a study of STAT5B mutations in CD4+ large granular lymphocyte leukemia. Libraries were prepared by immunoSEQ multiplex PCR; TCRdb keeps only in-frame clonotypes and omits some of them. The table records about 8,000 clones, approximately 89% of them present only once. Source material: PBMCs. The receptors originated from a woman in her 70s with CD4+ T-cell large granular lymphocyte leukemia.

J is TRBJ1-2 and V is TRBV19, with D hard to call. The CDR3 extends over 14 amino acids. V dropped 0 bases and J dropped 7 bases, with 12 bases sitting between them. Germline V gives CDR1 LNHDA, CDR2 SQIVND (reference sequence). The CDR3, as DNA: TGTGCCAGTAGTATAGATATGGGGAGTGGTGGCTACACCTTC. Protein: CASSIDMGSGGYTF. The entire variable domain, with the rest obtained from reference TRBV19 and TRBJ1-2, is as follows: DGGITQSPKYLFRKEGQNVTLSCEQNLNHDAMYWYRQDPGQGLRLIYYSQIVNDFQKGDIAEGYSVSREKKESFPLTVTSAQKNPTAFYLCASSIDMGSGGYTFGSGTRLTVV.

The CDR3 region has the DNA TGTGCCAGCAGTTTAATTAATGGGGAAAGCTATGGCTACACCTTC. Translating gives CASSLINGESYGYTF. V gene TRBV27 combines with J gene TRBJ1-2, with no clear D. Between the trimmed V and J ends, which lost 2 bases and 4 bases, there was a span of 14 bases. The germline CDR1 and CDR2 sequences are MNHEY and SMNVEV (reference sequence). The CDR3 runs to 15 residues.

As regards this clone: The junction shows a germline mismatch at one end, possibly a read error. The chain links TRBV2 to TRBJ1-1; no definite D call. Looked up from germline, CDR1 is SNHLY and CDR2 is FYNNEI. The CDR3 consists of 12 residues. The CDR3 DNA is TGTGCCAGCAGTGAATCTTTGTTCCGGTCTGATTTT. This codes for CASSESLFRSDF.

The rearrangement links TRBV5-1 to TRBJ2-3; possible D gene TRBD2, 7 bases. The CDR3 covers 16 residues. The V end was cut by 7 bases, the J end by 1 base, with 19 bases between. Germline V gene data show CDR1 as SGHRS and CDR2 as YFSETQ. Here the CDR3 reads CASSSDRGAGTDTQYF. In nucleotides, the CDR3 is TGCGCCAGCTCAAGCGATCGGGGGGCCGGCACAGATACGCAGTATTTT.

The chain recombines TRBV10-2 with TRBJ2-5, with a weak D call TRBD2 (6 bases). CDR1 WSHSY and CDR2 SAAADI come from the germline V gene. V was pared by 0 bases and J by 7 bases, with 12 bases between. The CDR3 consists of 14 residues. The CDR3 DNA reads TGCGCCAGCAGTGAGTCTGGGGGGACGGGGACCCAGTACTTC. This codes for CASSESGGTGTQYF.

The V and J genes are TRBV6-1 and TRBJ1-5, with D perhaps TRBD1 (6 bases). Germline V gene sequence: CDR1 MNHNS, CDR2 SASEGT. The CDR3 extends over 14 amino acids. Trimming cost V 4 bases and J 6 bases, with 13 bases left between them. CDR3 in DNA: TGTGCCAGCAGTGGACCGACAGGAGGTCAGCCCCAGCATTTT. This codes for CASSGPTGGQPQHF.

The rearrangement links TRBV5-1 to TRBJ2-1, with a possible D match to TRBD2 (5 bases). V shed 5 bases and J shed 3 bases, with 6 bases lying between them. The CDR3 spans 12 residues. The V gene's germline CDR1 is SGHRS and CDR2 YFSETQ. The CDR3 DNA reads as TGCGCCAGCAGAGAGGGCTACAATGAGCAGTTCTTC. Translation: CASREGYNEQFF.

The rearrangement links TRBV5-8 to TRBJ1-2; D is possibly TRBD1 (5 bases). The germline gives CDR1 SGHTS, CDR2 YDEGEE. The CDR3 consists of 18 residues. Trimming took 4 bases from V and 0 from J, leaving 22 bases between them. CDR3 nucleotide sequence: TGTGCCAGCAGCGTCCGCGGGGGTAGGAGAAATCCTAACTATGGCTACACCTTC. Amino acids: CASSVRGGRRNPNYGYTF.

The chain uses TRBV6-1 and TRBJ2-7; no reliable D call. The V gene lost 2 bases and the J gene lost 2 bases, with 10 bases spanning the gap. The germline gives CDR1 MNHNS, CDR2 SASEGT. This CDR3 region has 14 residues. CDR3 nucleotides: TGTGCCAGCAGTGAAAGACCCCCGCCCTACGAGCAGTACTTC. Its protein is CASSERPPPYEQYF.

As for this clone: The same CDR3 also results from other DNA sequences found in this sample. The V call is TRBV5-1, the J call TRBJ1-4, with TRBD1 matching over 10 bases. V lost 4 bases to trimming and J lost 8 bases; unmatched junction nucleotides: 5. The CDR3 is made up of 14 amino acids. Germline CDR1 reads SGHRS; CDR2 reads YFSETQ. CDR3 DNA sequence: TGCGCCAGCAGCACCGGGACAGGGGAGGAAAAACTGTTTTTT. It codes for CASSTGTGEEKLFF. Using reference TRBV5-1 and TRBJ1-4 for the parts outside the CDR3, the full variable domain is KAGVTQTPRYLIKTRGQQVTLSCSPISGHRSVSWYQQTPGQGLQFLFEYFSETQRNKGNFPGRFSGRQFSNSRSEMNVSTLELGDSALYLCASSTGTGEEKLFFGSGTQLSVL.

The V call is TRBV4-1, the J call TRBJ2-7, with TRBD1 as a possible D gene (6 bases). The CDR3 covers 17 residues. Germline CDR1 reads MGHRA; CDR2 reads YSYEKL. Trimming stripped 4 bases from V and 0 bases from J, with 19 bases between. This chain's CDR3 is CASSPRPQGQSSYEQYF. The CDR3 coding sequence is TGCGCCAGCAGCCCTAGACCACAGGGCCAGAGCTCCTACGAGCAGTACTTC.

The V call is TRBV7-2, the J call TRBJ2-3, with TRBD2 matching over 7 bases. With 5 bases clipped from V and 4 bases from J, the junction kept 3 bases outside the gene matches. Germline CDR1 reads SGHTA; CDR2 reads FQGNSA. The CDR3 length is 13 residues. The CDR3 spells CASSPGGSDTQYF. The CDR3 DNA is TGTGCCAGCAGCCCCGGGGGGTCAGATACGCAGTATTTT.

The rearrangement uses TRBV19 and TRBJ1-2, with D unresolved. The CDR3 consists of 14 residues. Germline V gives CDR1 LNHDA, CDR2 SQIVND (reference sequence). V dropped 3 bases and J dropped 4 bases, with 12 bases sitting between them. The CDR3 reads CASSIGSGSYGYTF. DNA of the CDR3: TGTGCCAGTAGTATTGGGTCCGGGTCCTATGGCTACACCTTC.

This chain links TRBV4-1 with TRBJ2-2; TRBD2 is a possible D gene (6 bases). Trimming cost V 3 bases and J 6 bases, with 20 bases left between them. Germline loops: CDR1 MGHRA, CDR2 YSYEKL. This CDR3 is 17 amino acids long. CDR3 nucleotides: TGCGCCAGCAGCCAGGGGTGGGACTCCAACCTCCCCGGGGAGCTGTTTTTT. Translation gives CASSQGWDSNLPGELFF.

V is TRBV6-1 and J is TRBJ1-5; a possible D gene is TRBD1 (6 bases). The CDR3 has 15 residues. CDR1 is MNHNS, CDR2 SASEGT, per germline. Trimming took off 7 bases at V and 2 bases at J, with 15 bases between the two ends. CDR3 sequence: CASILSGVGNQPQHF. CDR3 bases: TGTGCCAGCATCCTTTCAGGGGTAGGCAATCAGCCCCAGCATTTT.

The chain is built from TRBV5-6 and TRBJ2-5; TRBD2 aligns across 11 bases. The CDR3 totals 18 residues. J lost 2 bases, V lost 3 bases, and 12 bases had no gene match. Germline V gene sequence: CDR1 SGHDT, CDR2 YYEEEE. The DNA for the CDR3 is TGTGCCAGCAGCTCTATAGCGGGGGGGCGCCTACTGCAAGAGACCCAGTACTTC. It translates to CASSSIAGGRLLQETQYF.

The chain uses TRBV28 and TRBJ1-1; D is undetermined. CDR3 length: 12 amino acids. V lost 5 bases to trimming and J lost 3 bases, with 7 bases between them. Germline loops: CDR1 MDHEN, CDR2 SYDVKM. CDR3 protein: CASSLLDTEAFF. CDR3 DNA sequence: TGTGCCAGCAGTCTCCTAGACACTGAAGCTTTCTTT.

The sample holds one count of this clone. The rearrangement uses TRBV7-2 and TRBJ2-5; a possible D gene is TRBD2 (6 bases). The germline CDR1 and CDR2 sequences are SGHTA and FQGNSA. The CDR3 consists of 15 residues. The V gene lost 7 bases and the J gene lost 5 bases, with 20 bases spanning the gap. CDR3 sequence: CASTILYGGMETQYF. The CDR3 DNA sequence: TGTGCCAGCACCATTCTCTACGGGGGAATGGAGACCCAGTACTTC.

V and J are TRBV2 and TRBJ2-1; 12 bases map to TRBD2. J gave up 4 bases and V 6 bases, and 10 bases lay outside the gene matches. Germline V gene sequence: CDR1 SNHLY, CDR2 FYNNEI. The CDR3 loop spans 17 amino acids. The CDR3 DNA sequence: TGTGCCAGCAGGTGGGCTAGCGGGGGGGCCGTGTACAATGAGCAGTTCTTC. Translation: CASRWASGGAVYNEQFF.

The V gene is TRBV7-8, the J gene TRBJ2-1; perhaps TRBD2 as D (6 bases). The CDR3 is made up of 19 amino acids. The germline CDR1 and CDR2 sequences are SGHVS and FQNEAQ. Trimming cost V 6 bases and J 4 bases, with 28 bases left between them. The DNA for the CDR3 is TGTGCCAGCAGTCGAGGAGGGGTATTGAGGCGGCTCGGTTACAATGAGCAGTTCTTC. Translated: CASSRGGVLRRLGYNEQFF.

CDR3 in amino acids: CASSPDSTNSPLHF. CDR3 in DNA: TGTGCCAGCAGTCCCGACAGCACTAATTCACCCCTCCACTTT. The V and J genes are TRBV27 and TRBJ1-6, with a possible D match to TRBD1 (5 bases). CDR1 is MNHEY and CDR2 is SMNVEV in the germline V gene (reference sequence). The CDR3 is 14 amino acids. V dropped 5 bases and J dropped 6 bases, with 11 bases sitting between them.

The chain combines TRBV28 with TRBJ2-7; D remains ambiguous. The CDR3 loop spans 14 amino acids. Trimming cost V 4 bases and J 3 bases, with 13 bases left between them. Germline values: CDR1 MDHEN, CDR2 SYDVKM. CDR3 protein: CASSSSWVDYEQYF. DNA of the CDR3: TGTGCCAGCAGTTCCAGCTGGGTAGACTACGAGCAGTACTTC.

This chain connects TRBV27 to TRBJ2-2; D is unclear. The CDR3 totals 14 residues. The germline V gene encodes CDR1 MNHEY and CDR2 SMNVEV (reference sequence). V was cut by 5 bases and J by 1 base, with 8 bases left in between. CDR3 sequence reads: CASSERRNTGELFF. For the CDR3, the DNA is TGTGCCAGCAGTGAAAGACGGAACACCGGGGAGCTGTTTTTT.

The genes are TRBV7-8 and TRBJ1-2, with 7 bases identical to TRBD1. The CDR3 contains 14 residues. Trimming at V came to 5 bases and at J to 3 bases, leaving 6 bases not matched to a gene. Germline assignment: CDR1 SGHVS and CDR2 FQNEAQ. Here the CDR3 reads CASSIDRVDYGYTF. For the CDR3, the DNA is TGTGCCAGCAGCATCGACAGGGTGGACTATGGCTACACCTTC.